The source of this TCR beta chain is a study of T cells after yellow fever vaccination. MiXCR, run by TCRdb on the 5' RACE reads, gives a single entry per CDR3 protein. This sample has hundreds of thousands of distinct CDR3 sequences, with approximately 13% found just once. The clonotype comes from a man aged 25-45 years who received the YFV17D yellow fever vaccine. The sequencing used PBMCs, collected on the day of the yellow fever booster vaccination.

In DNA form, the CDR3 reads TGTGCCAGCGGTAAAACTAGTCTTGTCGGGGAGCTGTTTTTT. Protein sequence: CASGKTSLVGELFF. This sequence joins TRBV27 and TRBJ2-2, with D tentatively TRBD2 (5 bases). Germline V gene lookup returns CDR1 MNHEY and CDR2 SMNVEV (reference sequence). The CDR3 runs 14 residues. V was pared by 8 bases and J by 7 bases, with 17 bases between.